This paragraph reports one TCR beta chain. Generated by immunoSEQ multiplex PCR, the TCRdb table keeps only in-frame clones and is missing some. Of fewer than 350,000 clones in the sample, about 85% were seen once. The CDR3 totals 13 residues. V was cut by 6 bases and J by 4 bases, with 12 bases left in between. Per germline, CDR1 LGHNA and CDR2 YNFKEQ. Cohorts were assigned according to the clinical history that participants reported. Exposed participants came across a COVID-19 case within 2 weeks before study entry. These data are taken from a study of blood T cell repertoires in COVID-19. Study-level information: The study drew acute and convalescent COVID-19 samples from the United States, Italy and Spain.

The V gene is TRBV4-2, the J gene TRBJ1-2; D not certain. The sample comprised PBMCs or T cells enriched from blood (not recorded which). The sequence was collected from a woman under 40 who had been exposed to COVID-19. As DNA, the CDR3 is TGTGCCAGCAGTTACGAGGGTAGCTATGGCTACACCTTC. Its protein is CASSYEGSYGYTF.